A single sample is the source of the 23 T cell receptor beta chains below, sequenced in a study of immune heterogeneity within non-small cell lung tumors. Amplifying TCR beta CDR3 involved multiplex PCR carried out with 32 V and 13 J primers. One entry per CDR3 protein, called by TCRdb with MiXCR from the multiplex PCR reads. Here the sample spans around 9,700 distinct CDR3 sequences, about a fifth being singletons. Bulk tumor gDNA, roughly 660 ng per sample, served as the TCR template. During surgery, several far-apart biopsies were obtained from every primary tumor. Patients with untreated, newly diagnosed non-small cell lung cancer underwent curative surgery. Sequencing was done on a sample of lung tumor tissue. These receptors were taken from a man aged 60-69 years with non-small cell lung cancer.

Points on this clonotype: A much more abundant neighbour one base away suggests this may be a read error. The chain employs TRBV3-1 and TRBJ1-6; the match to TRBD1 covers 10 bases. CDR1 is LGHDT, CDR2 YNNKEL, per germline (reference sequence). With 7 bases clipped from V and 10 bases from J, the junction kept 10 bases outside the gene matches. The CDR3 sequence is 15 residues long. CDR3 region: CASILGQGSGSPLHF. DNA for the CDR3: TGTGCCAGCATCCTGGGACAGGGGTCCGGGTCACCCCTCCACTTT. Using reference TRBV3-1 and TRBJ1-6 for the parts outside the CDR3, the full variable domain is DTAVSQTPKYLVTQMGNDKSIKCEQNLGHDTMYWYKQDSKKFLKIMFSYNNKELIINETVPNRFSPKSPDKAHLNLHINSLELGDSAVYFCASILGQGSGSPLHFGNGTRLTVT.

A few counts support this clonotype. V gene TRBV6-1 combines with J gene TRBJ1-4; D ambiguous. V lost 6 bases and J lost 2, with 7 bases in between. This CDR3 is built from 13 residues. Germline-derived CDR1 and CDR2 are MNHNS and SASEGT. CDR3 amino acids: CASRDGTNEKLFF. For the CDR3, the DNA is TGTGCCAGCAGGGACGGGACTAATGAAAAACTGTTTTTT.

The chain couples TRBV18 to TRBJ1-2; the D gene is possibly TRBD1 (6 bases). This CDR3 is 16 amino acids long. The V end lost 3 bases, the J end lost 0 bases, and 14 bases lay between the germline ends. Germline CDR1 reads KGHSH; CDR2 reads LQKENI. Here the CDR3 DNA reads TGTGCCAGCTCACCGAGACAGGCAAGGACTAACTATGGCTACACCTTC. It specifies CASSPRQARTNYGYTF.

J is TRBJ1-2 and V is TRBV20-1, with 9 bases fitting TRBD1. This CDR3 spans 17 amino acids. Losses at the gene ends were 0 bases for V and 6 bases for J; bases not matched to a gene: 14. Germline assignment: CDR1 DFQATT and CDR2 SNEGSKA (reference sequence). CDR3 DNA sequence: TGCAGTGCTAGAGACGGGGACAGGGTTTTTGGTCGGCATGGCTACACCTTC. It yields the protein CSARDGDRVFGRHGYTF.

This clonotype was recorded a few times. The chain has TRBV4-2 and TRBJ1-5, with 10 bases matching TRBD1. Germline V gives CDR1 LGHNA, CDR2 YNFKEQ. With V trimmed by 3 bases and J by 2 bases, 7 bases remained unmatched. This CDR3 has 17 residues. The DNA for the CDR3 is TGTGCCAGCAGCCACGTCGGACAGGGGGGCGGCAATCAGCCCCAGCATTTT. It translates to CASSHVGQGGGNQPQHF.

In its sample, this clonotype was seen a few times. The CDR3 loop reads CASRRRGRAYNEQFF. The CDR3 nucleotides are TGTGCCAGCAGGCGGAGGGGGCGAGCCTACAATGAGCAGTTCTTC. The rearrangement links TRBV6-1 to TRBJ2-1, with D perhaps matching TRBD1 (7 bases). Trimming left V 6 bases short and J 2 bases short, with 14 bases between. The CDR3 has 15 amino acids. In germline, CDR1 is MNHNS, CDR2 SASEGT.

This clonotype was seen a few times. The V gene is TRBV6-2 or TRBV6-3, the J gene TRBJ2-1, with D possibly matching TRBD1 (5 bases). Germline-derived CDR1 and CDR2 are MNHEY and SVGEGT. The CDR3 covers 13 residues. Trimming shortened V by 6 bases and J by 10 bases, and 16 bases separated the two germline ends. Here the CDR3 DNA reads TGTGCCAGCAGCTCCGTCAGGGTAGGGGAGCAGTTCTTC. The encoded protein is CASSSVRVGEQFF.

This clonotype is termed medium-sized. The genes are TRBV30 and TRBJ2-1, with D maybe TRBD2 (5 bases). This CDR3 comprises 11 residues. Germline CDR1 GTSNPN, CDR2 SVGIG (reference sequence). Trimming stripped 5 bases from V and 6 bases from J, with 8 bases between. The CDR3 bases are TGTGCCTGGGGACTCCTCAATGAGCAGTTCTTC. This encodes CAWGLLNEQFF.

The chain combines TRBV13 with TRBJ2-5; TRBD2 aligns across 11 bases. CDR3 length equals 16 residues. Germline CDR1 reads PRHDT; CDR2 reads FYEKMQ (reference sequence). The J segment lost 0 bases and the V segment lost 5 bases, leaving 5 bases of the junction unmatched. The DNA for the CDR3 is TGTGCCAGCAGCCCGACGACTAGCGGGGACCAAGAGACCCAGTACTTC. Translated, it gives CASSPTTSGDQETQYF.

This clonotype occurred a few times. The chain combines TRBV5-6 with TRBJ1-2; tentatively, D is TRBD1 (5 bases). The ends were cut back, 5 bases at V and 8 bases at J, with 13 bases in the middle. The germline gives CDR1 SGHDT, CDR2 YYEEEE. The CDR3 contains 12 residues. CDR3 protein: CASRSRRGGYTF. The CDR3 DNA sequence: TGTGCCAGCAGATCCCGCCGGGGGGGCTACACCTTC.

Note on this clonotype: One end of the junction is discordant with germline, which a read error may explain. The rearrangement joins TRBV6-1 to TRBJ2-5, with D unresolved. This CDR3 comprises 17 residues. Germline values: CDR1 MNHNS, CDR2 SASEGT. The CDR3 reads CASSPRVFAQLQETQYF. The CDR3 region has the DNA TGTGCCAGCAGTCCCCGGGTTTTCGCGCAGCTCCAAGAGACTCAGTACTTC.

The rearrangement joins TRBV9 to TRBJ2-7; possibly TRBD2 for D (6 bases). In germline, CDR1 is SGDLS, CDR2 YYNGEE. The CDR3 runs 15 residues. V was pared by 0 bases and J by 2 bases, with 12 bases between. CDR3 protein: CASSVDPGEAYEQYF. CDR3 sequence (DNA): TGTGCCAGCAGCGTAGATCCGGGAGAAGCCTACGAGCAGTACTTC. The whole variable domain, remainder taken from reference TRBV9 and TRBJ2-7, is DSGVTQTPKHLITATGQRVTLRCSPRSGDLSVYWYQQSLDQGLQFLIQYYNGEERAKGNILERFSAQQFPDLHSELNLSSLELGDSALYFCASSVDPGEAYEQYFGPGTRLTVT.

By share of the sample, this clonotype is medium-sized. This sequence joins TRBV12-5 and TRBJ1-2, with TRBD1 identical over 7 bases. The CDR3 consists of 14 residues. V shed 3 bases, J shed 4 bases, and the junction held 5 bases outside the gene matches. Germline CDR1 and CDR2: LGHNT and FRNRAP. The CDR3 bases are TGTGCTAGTGGTTTTGGGTCAGGGGGCTATGGCTACACCTTC. Translating gives CASGFGSGGYGYTF.

This clonotype occurred many times. The chain links TRBV19 to TRBJ1-3, with 8 bases identical to TRBD1. In germline, CDR1 is LNHDA, CDR2 SQIVND (reference sequence). Trimming took 7 bases from V and 0 from J; bases not matched to a gene: 11. The CDR3 sequence is 17 residues long. The CDR3, as DNA: TGTGCCAGTACGAAGTCCCGGGACAGGACCTCTGGAAACACCATATATTTT. This codes for CASTKSRDRTSGNTIYF.

This chain uses TRBV18 with TRBJ1-1; D uncertain. Trimming cost V 4 bases and J 0 bases, with 3 bases left between them. CDR3 length: 12 amino acids. Germline loops: CDR1 KGHSH, CDR2 LQKENI. CDR3 in DNA: TGTGCCAGCTCACGTGTGAACACTGAAGCTTTCTTT. It codes for CASSRVNTEAFF.

This clonotype was detected ten times or more. The rearrangement joins TRBV27 to TRBJ1-2; 8 nucleotides line up with TRBD1. V was pared by 3 bases and J by 8 bases, with 5 bases of the junction left unmatched. This CDR3 contains 13 residues. Per the germline V gene, CDR1 is MNHEY and CDR2 is SMNVEV (reference sequence). In DNA, the CDR3 is TGTGCCAGCAGTTTCCGACAGGGGATCGGCTACACCTTC. It codes for CASSFRQGIGYTF.

This clonotype came up a few times. This chain uses TRBV20-1 with TRBJ2-7; TRBD1 matches at 7 bases. With 2 bases clipped from V and 1 base from J, the junction kept 5 bases outside the gene matches. Germline assignment: CDR1 DFQATT and CDR2 SNEGSKA (reference sequence). The CDR3 is 14 amino acids. The CDR3 protein is CSARKGQPSYEQYF. CDR3 nucleotide sequence: TGCAGTGCTAGAAAGGGACAGCCATCCTACGAGCAGTACTTC.

A note on this clonotype: Just one base apart from a much larger clone, this may be a read error. The chain joins TRBV20-1 to TRBJ2-7; maybe TRBD2 (7 bases). The CDR3 spans 15 residues. The germline V gene has CDR1 DFQATT and CDR2 SNEGSKA (reference sequence). In nucleotides, the CDR3 is TGCAGTGCTGAGGATGGGGGCGGGAGCTCCTACGAGCATTACTTC. It codes for CSAEDGGGSSYEHYF.

There are a few counts of this clonotype. This chain uses TRBV19 with TRBJ2-4, with 12 bases matching TRBD2. The CDR3 is 17 amino acids. The trim removed 4 bases at V and 0 bases at J, leaving 4 bases unmatched. CDR1 LNHDA and CDR2 SQIVND come from the germline V gene (reference sequence). DNA of the CDR3: TGTGCCAGTAGTAAGGGACTAGCGGGCCTAGCCAAAAACATTCAGTACTTC. This sequence encodes CASSKGLAGLAKNIQYF.

This clonotype was seen more than once but under ten times. V and J are TRBV5-1 and TRBJ2-3, with unresolved D. The CDR3 contains 14 residues. Germline V CDR1 and CDR2: SGHRS, YFSETQ. With 0 bases removed from V and 5 bases from J, the gap between germline ends came to 10 bases. CDR3 amino acids: CASSLDPAGDTQYF. The CDR3 coding sequence is TGCGCCAGCAGCTTGGACCCCGCCGGAGATACGCAGTATTTT.

This clonotype is termed medium-sized. The J gene is TRBJ2-2, the V gene TRBV28; unclear D gene. V dropped 5 bases and J dropped 7 bases, with 17 bases sitting between them. The germline CDR1 and CDR2 sequences are MDHEN and SYDVKM. The CDR3 totals 15 residues. CDR3 sequence: CASSPIPRLDGELFF. The CDR3 DNA sequence: TGTGCCAGCAGTCCCATCCCGAGGCTGGACGGGGAGCTGTTTTTT.

The chain recombines TRBV5-6 with TRBJ2-7; TRBD2 matches at 9 bases. The CDR3 loop spans 15 amino acids. V shed 0 bases, J shed 2 bases, and the junction held 3 bases outside the gene matches. Germline V gene sequence: CDR1 SGHDT, CDR2 YYEEEE. In DNA, the CDR3 is TGTGCCAGCAGCTTGGATCCTAGCGGGACCTACGAGCAGTACTTC. This sequence encodes CASSLDPSGTYEQYF.

By sample fraction, this clonotype is medium-sized. V usage is TRBV6-1 and J usage is TRBJ1-5, with D hard to call. Germline CDR1 and CDR2: MNHNS and SASEGT. The length of the CDR3 is 13 residues. V was shortened by 2 bases and J by 2 bases, with 4 bases between the two germline ends. The CDR3 sequence is CASSEPGNQPQHF. The CDR3 DNA reads TGTGCCAGCAGTGAACCCGGCAATCAGCCCCAGCATTTT.